Below are 15 T cell receptor beta chains sequenced from a single sample in a study of blood T cell repertoires in COVID-19. The method was immunoSEQ multiplex PCR; TCRdb's version includes in-frame clones alone and lacks a portion of them. Of 270,000 or so clones listed, roughly four fifths were seen once; the top ten hold around a tenth. What was sequenced was peripheral blood. The source of these receptors is a woman aged 50 to 60 who had recovered from COVID-19.

The chain joins TRBV20-1 to TRBJ1-2; D gene unclear. The CDR3 loop spans 10 amino acids. Germline V lookup: CDR1 DFQATT, CDR2 SNEGSKA (reference sequence). The CDR3 DNA reads as TGCTCCGCGACTAACTATGGCTACACCTTC. Residues: CSATNYGYTF.

This chain uses TRBV27 with TRBJ2-3; 8 bases map to TRBD1. Germline CDR1 is MNHEY and CDR2 is SMNVEV (reference sequence). V lost 6 bases to trimming and J lost 2 bases; unmatched junction nucleotides: 16. The length of the CDR3 is 18 residues. The CDR3 sequence: CASRKDRGQSPSTDTQYF. In DNA form, the CDR3 reads TGTGCCAGCAGAAAAGACAGGGGCCAATCCCCATCCACAGATACGCAGTATTTT.

The genes are TRBV19 and TRBJ2-3; perhaps TRBD1 as D (6 bases). This CDR3 comprises 13 residues. Trimming left V 10 bases short and J 2 bases short, with 13 bases between. Germline assignment: CDR1 LNHDA and CDR2 SQIVND (reference sequence). Written as DNA, the CDR3 is TGTGCCAATCCGACAGGCCCCACAGATACGCAGTATTTT. Protein product: CANPTGPTDTQYF. Using reference TRBV19 and TRBJ2-3 for the parts outside the CDR3, the full variable domain is DGGITQSPKYLFRKEGQNVTLSCEQNLNHDAMYWYRQDPGQGLRLIYYSQIVNDFQKGDIAEGYSVSREKKESFPLTVTSAQKNPTAFYLCANPTGPTDTQYFGPGTRLTVL.

The CDR3 DNA follows: TGTGCCAGCAGCCCCGACAGGGTTACTGAAGCTTTCTTT. Its protein product is CASSPDRVTEAFF. The chain has TRBV7-2 and TRBJ1-1, with 7 nucleotides matching TRBD1. The CDR3 is 13 residues long. The germline V gene has CDR1 SGHTA and CDR2 FQGNSA. Trimming took 5 bases from V and 5 from J; bases not matched to a gene: 5.

This clone was counted only a few times. The rearrangement uses TRBV12-3 or TRBV12-4 and TRBJ1-2, with a weak D call TRBD1 (6 bases). The CDR3 extends over 12 amino acids. The ends were cut back, 7 bases at V and 7 bases at J, with 13 bases in the middle. This CDR3 reads CASNWQGTGYTF. CDR3 DNA: TGTGCCAGCAATTGGCAGGGGACTGGCTACACCTTC.

This clone was recorded only once. The chain recombines TRBV7-3 with TRBJ2-1; TRBD2 aligns across 11 bases. The V gene's germline CDR1 is SGHTA and CDR2 FQGTGA. The ends lost 2 bases at V and 5 bases at J; junction bases unmatched: 8. CDR3 length: 17 amino acids. In DNA form, the CDR3 reads TGTGCCAGCAGCTTATCCTCCGGGACTAGCGGACACAATGAGCAGTTCTTC. It yields the protein CASSLSSGTSGHNEQFF.

The chain couples TRBV7-2 to TRBJ1-2, with 7 positions matching TRBD1. Germline CDR1 reads SGHTA; CDR2 reads FQGNSA. The CDR3 has 14 amino acids. Trimming cost V 5 bases and J 5 bases; bases outside gene matches: 8. The DNA of the CDR3 is TGTGCCAGCAGCGCAACAGGGGTCGGGTATGGCTACACCTTC. Protein product: CASSATGVGYGYTF.

The chain is built from TRBV7-3 and TRBJ2-1; 10 bases agree with TRBD1. V was clipped by 1 base and J by 4 bases; unmatched bases: 10. The germline CDR1 and CDR2 sequences are SGHTA and FQGTGA. The CDR3 spans 18 residues. CDR3 sequence (DNA): TGTGCCAGCAGCTTAAATTTAGTTGGGACAGGGGATTACAATGAGCAGTTCTTC. It is translated as CASSLNLVGTGDYNEQFF.

The V call is TRBV5-1, the J call TRBJ1-2, with 11 bases identical to TRBD1. The germline gives CDR1 SGHRS, CDR2 YFSETQ. This CDR3 has 17 amino acids. The V segment lost 3 bases and the J segment 6 bases; nucleotides outside the gene matches: 13. The CDR3, as DNA: TGCGCCAGCAGCTATGGGACAGGGGGACCCGGAATTGATGGCTACACCTTC. Its protein product is CASSYGTGGPGIDGYTF.

The chain links TRBV11-3 to TRBJ2-2; D is possibly TRBD1 (6 bases). The germline V gene encodes CDR1 SGHNT and CDR2 YENEEA. V lost 2 bases and J 2 bases, leaving 9 bases between the germline ends. The CDR3 contains 15 residues. The CDR3 region is CASSLPGANTGELFF. The CDR3 nucleotides are TGTGCCAGCAGCTTACCAGGGGCCAACACCGGGGAGCTGTTTTTT. Full variable domain (rest looked up from reference TRBV11-3 and TRBJ2-2): EAGVVQSPRYKIIEKKQPVAFWCNPISGHNTLYWYLQNLGQGPELLIRYENEEAVDDSQLPKDRFSAERLKGVDSTLKIQPAELGDSAVYLCASSLPGANTGELFFGEGSRLTVL.

The chain uses TRBV9 and TRBJ2-5; tentatively, D is TRBD1 (6 bases). Germline V gives CDR1 SGDLS, CDR2 YYNGEE. The CDR3 runs 13 residues. Trimming left V 4 bases short and J 0 bases short, with 7 bases between. For the CDR3, the DNA is TGTGCCAGCAGCAGGGGGTACCAAGAGACCCAGTACTTC. Protein: CASSRGYQETQYF.

This chain joins TRBV19 and TRBJ1-1; possible D gene TRBD1, 5 bases. Germline V lookup: CDR1 LNHDA, CDR2 SQIVND (reference sequence). The CDR3 length is 14 residues. Trimming pared 5 bases from V and 4 bases from J, leaving 14 bases between. CDR3 nucleotide sequence: TGTGCCAGTAGTCTTCTCCGGGGGGGCACTGAAGCTTTCTTT. Its protein is CASSLLRGGTEAFF.

The genes are TRBV2 and TRBJ1-2; the D gene is possibly TRBD1 (6 bases). Germline V gene sequence: CDR1 SNHLY, CDR2 FYNNEI. The CDR3 is 15 residues long. V was cut by 5 bases and J by 4 bases, with 17 bases left in between. CDR3 sequence reads: CASSLTGMAFYGYTF. CDR3 bases: TGTGCCAGCAGTCTTACAGGGATGGCTTTCTATGGCTACACCTTC.

The CDR3 sequence is CASSSAAATGIYDGYTF. The CDR3 nucleotides read TGTGCCAGCAGTTCCGCGGCAGCCACAGGGATCTACGATGGCTACACCTTC. The J gene is TRBJ1-2, the V gene TRBV28; TRBD1 might be the D (6 bases). CDR3 size: 17 residues. Germline V gene sequence: CDR1 MDHEN, CDR2 SYDVKM. The V and J ends lost 4 bases and 6 bases respectively, with 24 bases between them.

The chain combines TRBV15 with TRBJ2-3; D not resolved. In germline, CDR1 is LNHNV, CDR2 YYDKDF (reference sequence). There are 14 residues in the CDR3. The ends were cut back, 4 bases at V and 9 bases at J, with 17 bases in the middle. CDR3 in DNA: TGTGCCACCAGCACGACGGAGATCCAGCCCACGCAGTATTTT. It encodes CATSTTEIQPTQYF. The entire variable domain, with the rest obtained from reference TRBV15 and TRBJ2-3, is as follows: DAMVIQNPRYQVTQFGKPVTLSCSQTLNHNVMYWYQQKSSQAPKLLFHYYDKDFNNEADTPDNFQSRRPNTSFCFLDIRSPGLGDTAMYLCATSTTEIQPTQYFGPGTRLTVL.